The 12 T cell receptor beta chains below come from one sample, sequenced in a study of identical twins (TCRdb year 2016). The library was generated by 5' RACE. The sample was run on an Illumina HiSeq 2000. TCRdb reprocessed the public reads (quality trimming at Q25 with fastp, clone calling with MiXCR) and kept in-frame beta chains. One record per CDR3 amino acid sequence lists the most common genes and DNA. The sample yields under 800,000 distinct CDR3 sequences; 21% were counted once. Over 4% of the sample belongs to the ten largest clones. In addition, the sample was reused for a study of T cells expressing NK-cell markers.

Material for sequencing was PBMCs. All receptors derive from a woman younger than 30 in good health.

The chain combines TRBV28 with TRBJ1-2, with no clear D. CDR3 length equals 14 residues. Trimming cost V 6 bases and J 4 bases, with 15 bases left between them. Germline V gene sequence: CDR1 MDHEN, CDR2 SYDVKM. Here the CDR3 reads CASSPYGQIYGYTF. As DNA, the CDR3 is TGTGCCAGCAGCCCCTACGGGCAGATCTATGGCTACACCTTC.

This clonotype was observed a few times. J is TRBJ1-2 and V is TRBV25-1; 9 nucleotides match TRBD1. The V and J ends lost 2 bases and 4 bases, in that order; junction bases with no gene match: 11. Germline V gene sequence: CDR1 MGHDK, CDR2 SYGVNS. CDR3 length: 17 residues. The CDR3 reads CASSETLPGQGAYGYTF. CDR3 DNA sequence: TGTGCCAGCAGTGAAACTCTTCCGGGACAGGGAGCCTATGGCTACACCTTC.

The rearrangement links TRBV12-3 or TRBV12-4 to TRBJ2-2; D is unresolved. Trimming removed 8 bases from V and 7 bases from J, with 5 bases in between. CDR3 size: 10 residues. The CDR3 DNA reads TGTGCCAGCGGAAACGGGGAGCTGTTTTTT. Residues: CASGNGELFF.

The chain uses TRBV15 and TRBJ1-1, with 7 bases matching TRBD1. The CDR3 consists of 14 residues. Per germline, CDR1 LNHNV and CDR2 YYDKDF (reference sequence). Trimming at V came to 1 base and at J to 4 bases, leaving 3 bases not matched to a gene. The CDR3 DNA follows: TGTGCCACCAGCAGAGCGACAGGGCCCACTGAAGCTTTCTTT. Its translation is CATSRATGPTEAFF.

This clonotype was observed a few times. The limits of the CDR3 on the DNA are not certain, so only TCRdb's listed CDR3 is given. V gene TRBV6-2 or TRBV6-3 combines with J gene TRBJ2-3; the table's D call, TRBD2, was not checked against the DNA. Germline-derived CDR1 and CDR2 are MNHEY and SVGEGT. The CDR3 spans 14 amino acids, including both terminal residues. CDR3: CASSPNFGPDTQYF.

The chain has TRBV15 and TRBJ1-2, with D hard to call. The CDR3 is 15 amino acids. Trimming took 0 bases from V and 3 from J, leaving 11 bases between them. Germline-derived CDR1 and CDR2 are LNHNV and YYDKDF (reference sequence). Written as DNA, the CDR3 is TGTGCCACCAGCAGAGATATTACGGGAGACTATGGCTACACCTTC. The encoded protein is CATSRDITGDYGYTF.

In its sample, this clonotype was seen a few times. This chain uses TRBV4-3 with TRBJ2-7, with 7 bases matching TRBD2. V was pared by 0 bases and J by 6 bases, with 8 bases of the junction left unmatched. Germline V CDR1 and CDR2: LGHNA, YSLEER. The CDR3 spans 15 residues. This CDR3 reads CASSQELAIGSEQYF. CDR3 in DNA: TGCGCCAGCAGCCAAGAACTAGCGATAGGGAGCGAGCAGTACTTC.

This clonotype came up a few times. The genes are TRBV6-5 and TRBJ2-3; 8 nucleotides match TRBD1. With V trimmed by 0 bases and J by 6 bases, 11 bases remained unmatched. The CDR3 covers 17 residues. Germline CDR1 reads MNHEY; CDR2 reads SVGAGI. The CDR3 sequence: CASSYSPAGGVKDTQYF. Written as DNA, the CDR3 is TGTGCCAGCAGTTACTCCCCCGCAGGGGGCGTAAAGGATACGCAGTATTTT.

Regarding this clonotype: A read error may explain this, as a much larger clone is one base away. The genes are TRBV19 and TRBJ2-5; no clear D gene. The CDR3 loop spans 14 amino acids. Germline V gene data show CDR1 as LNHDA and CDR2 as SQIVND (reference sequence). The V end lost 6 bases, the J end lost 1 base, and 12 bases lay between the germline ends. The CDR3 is CASSPPTFQETQYF. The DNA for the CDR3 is TGTGCCAGTAGCCCGCCCACCTTCCAAGAGACCCAGTACTTC.

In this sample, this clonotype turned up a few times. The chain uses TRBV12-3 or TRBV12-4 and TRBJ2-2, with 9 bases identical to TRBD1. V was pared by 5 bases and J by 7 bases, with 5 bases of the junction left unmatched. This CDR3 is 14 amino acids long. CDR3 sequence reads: CASSTGQGSGELFF. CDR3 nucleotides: TGTGCCAGCAGTACCGGACAGGGGAGCGGGGAGCTGTTTTTT.

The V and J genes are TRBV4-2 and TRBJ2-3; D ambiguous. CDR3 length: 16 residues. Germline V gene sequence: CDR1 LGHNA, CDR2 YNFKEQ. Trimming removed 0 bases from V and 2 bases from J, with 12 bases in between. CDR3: CASSQEIAVNTDTQYF. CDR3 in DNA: TGTGCCAGCAGCCAAGAAATAGCAGTGAACACAGATACGCAGTATTTT.

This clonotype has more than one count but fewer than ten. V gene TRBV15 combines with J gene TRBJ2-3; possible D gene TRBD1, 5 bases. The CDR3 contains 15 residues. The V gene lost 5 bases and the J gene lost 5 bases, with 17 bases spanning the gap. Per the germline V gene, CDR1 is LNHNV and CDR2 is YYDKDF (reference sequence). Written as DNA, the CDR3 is TGTGCCACCAGCTACACTGCCGTCCAGGGAGATACGCAGTATTTT. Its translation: CATSYTAVQGDTQYF.